This T cell receptor beta chain is from a study of cytomegalovirus exposure and HLA in healthy donors. The study, taken as a whole, reports: The CMV antigen specificity of a few CMV-associated chains was confirmed through in vitro analysis. Compared with the approximately 680-donor mean, an Asian-associated ancestry cluster reportedly had fewer N-insertions, according to a later analysis. For most TCR beta V segments, an earlier analysis put the productive rate at about 90% or about 30% of the time.

13 Jbeta primers and 60 Vbeta primers were used for the PCR. TCRdb's table, derived via immunoSEQ multiplex PCR, lists solely in-frame clones and lacks some. Of 150,000 to 200,000 clones listed, around four fifths were seen once; the top ten hold over 0.85%. About this clone itself: The target antigen is unknown.

The CDR3 loop spans 14 amino acids. CDR1 SNHLY and CDR2 FYNNEI come from the germline V gene. The ends lost 11 bases at V and 0 bases at J; junction bases unmatched: 8. This TCR derives from a girl aged 2-10 years in good health and CMV-seropositive. Material: PBMCs. The chain uses TRBV2 and TRBJ1-1; 8 bases are a match to TRBD1. The CDR3 loop is CAGKQGGLNTEAFF. CDR3 coding DNA: TGTGCCGGGAAACAGGGGGGCCTGAACACTGAAGCTTTCTTT.